These T cell receptor beta chains were read from a single sample in a study of PD-L1 blockade in urothelial cancer. Sequenced by immunoSEQ multiplex PCR; TCRdb stores in-frame clones only, minus some. The sample comprises around 25,000 clones, around 88% of which are singletons, and roughly 3% rests with the top ten. The sample was PBMCs, taken around atezolizumab (anti-PD-L1) treatment. These receptors originate from a middle-aged man with urothelial cancer. Each CDR3 is given with its conserved first and last residue. D genes are given only for firm matches. Part of the rows lack a size; the others show once, few, many or a class for expanded clones.

v_call,d_call,cdr3_length,clone_size,j_call,cdr3_aa,cdr3_nt
TRBV18,TRBD1,17,NA,TRBJ1-1,CASSSGGTGVWNTEAFF,TGTGCCAGCTCGTCCGGGGGGACAGGGGTGTGGAACACTGAAGCTTTCTTT
TRBV11-3,TRBD2,18,NA,TRBJ2-3,CASSLRLGSSGSTDTQYF,TGTGCCAGCAGCTTGCGACTTGGTTCTAGCGGAAGCACAGATACGCAGTATTTT
TRBV14,NA,15,NA,TRBJ2-3,CASSPRQVLTDTQYF,TGTGCCAGCAGCCCGAGACAGGTTCTCACAGATACGCAGTATTTT
TRBV7-2,NA,14,NA,TRBJ2-7,CASSQSGISGEQYF,TGTGCCAGCAGCCAGTCGGGGATTTCGGGGGAGCAGTACTTC
TRBV10-3,NA,17,NA,TRBJ2-3,CAISEDRRGGSTDTQYF,TGTGCCATCAGTGAGGATCGTAGGGGTGGGAGCACAGATACGCAGTATTTT
TRBV7-2,TRBD1,15,few,TRBJ2-7,CASSFSQGAWDEQYF,TGTGCCAGCAGCTTTTCGCAGGGGGCTTGGGACGAGCAGTACTTC
TRBV19,NA,14,few,TRBJ2-7,CASSPAGLSYEQYF,TGTGCCAGTAGTCCAGCGGGCCTCTCCTACGAGCAGTACTTC
TRBV5-1,TRBD2,18,NA,TRBJ2-3,CASSLGLAGGPVADTQYF,TGCGCCAGCAGCTTGGGACTAGCGGGAGGGCCGGTCGCAGATACGCAGTATTTT
TRBV10-2,TRBD1,18,NA,TRBJ2-7,CASSVKKGQAYDSYEQYF,TGCGCCAGCAGTGTAAAGAAAGGACAGGCCTACGATTCCTACGAGCAGTACTTC
TRBV28,NA,16,NA,TRBJ1-2,CASELTSGGVNYGYTF,TGTGCCAGCGAGTTAACCTCAGGAGGGGTAAACTATGGCTACACCTTC
TRBV7-9,NA,13,NA,TRBJ2-1,CASSSGTYNEQFF,TGTGCCAGCAGCTCAGGAACCTACAATGAGCAGTTCTTC
TRBV6-5,TRBD1,14,NA,TRBJ1-2,CASSVTGTPYGYTF,TGTGCCAGCAGTGTGACAGGGACCCCTTATGGCTACACCTTC
TRBV11-2,NA,16,NA,TRBJ2-1,CASSPAGGRGSNEQFF,TGTGCCAGCAGCCCGGCCGGAGGGCGCGGCTCCAATGAGCAGTTCTTC
TRBV7-2,TRBD1,15,NA,TRBJ2-3,CASSYRDRGTDTQYF,TGTGCCAGCAGCTACCGGGACAGGGGCACAGATACGCAGTATTTT
TRBV2,TRBD1,15,NA,TRBJ1-6,CASAETTGSNSPLHF,TGTGCCAGCGCCGAAACGACAGGGTCGAATTCACCCCTCCACTTT
TRBV6-1,NA,14,NA,TRBJ2-5,CASSEITGRETQYF,TGTGCCAGCAGTGAGATTACAGGGCGAGAGACCCAGTACTTC
TRBV6-1,TRBD1,15,NA,TRBJ1-4,CASSLWTGGNEKLFF,TGTGCCAGCAGTCTTTGGACAGGGGGTAATGAAAAACTGTTTTTT
TRBV5-1,TRBD1,15,NA,TRBJ1-5,CASSLGTGAESPQHF,TGCGCCAGCAGCCTCGGGACAGGGGCCGAGTCGCCCCAGCATTTT
TRBV5-1,NA,14,NA,TRBJ2-7,CASSPRMSGGEQYF,TGCGCCAGCAGCCCCAGGATGTCCGGGGGCGAGCAGTACTTC
TRBV29-1,TRBD1,11,NA,TRBJ2-7,CSVDRGYEQYF,TGCAGCGTCGACAGGGGGTACGAGCAGTACTTC
TRBV19,TRBD2,16,NA,TRBJ2-5,CASSIGSGGGSETQYF,TGTGCCAGTAGTATCGGGAGCGGGGGGGGGTCAGAGACCCAGTACTTC
TRBV7-9,NA,16,NA,TRBJ2-7,CASSLDKAVFSYEQYF,TGTGCCAGCAGCTTAGATAAAGCGGTCTTCTCCTACGAGCAGTACTTC
TRBV9,TRBD1,15,NA,TRBJ2-3,CASSVGPRDRLTQYF,TGTGCCAGCAGCGTAGGACCCCGGGACAGACTTACGCAGTATTTT
TRBV19,TRBD2,16,NA,TRBJ2-1,CASSIVLAGGPYEQFF,TGTGCCAGTAGTATAGTTCTCGCGGGAGGGCCCTATGAGCAGTTCTTC
TRBV28,NA,15,NA,TRBJ2-1,CASSYLLSSYNEQFF,TGTGCCAGCAGTTATTTGCTCAGCTCCTACAATGAGCAGTTCTTC
TRBV18,TRBD2,16,NA,TRBJ2-3,CASSPLAGRGTDTQYF,TGTGCCAGCTCGCCTCTAGCGGGCCGAGGCACAGATACGCAGTATTTT
TRBV5-1,TRBD2,16,NA,TRBJ2-5,CASSLATRGGQETQYF,TGCGCCAGCAGCTTGGCCACACGGGGGGGGCAAGAGACCCAGTACTTC
TRBV28,NA,15,NA,TRBJ1-2,CASSLITGQGYGYTF,TGTGCCAGCAGTTTAATTACAGGGCAGGGGTATGGCTACACCTTC
TRBV6-5,NA,13,NA,TRBJ2-1,CASCPRGYNEQFF,TGTGCCAGCTGCCCCAGGGGTTACAATGAGCAGTTCTTC
TRBV11-1,NA,14,NA,TRBJ1-1,CASSRRTANTEAFF,TGTGCCAGCAGCCGGAGGACGGCGAACACTGAAGCTTTCTTT
TRBV19,NA,15,NA,TRBJ2-3,CASSIGPGSTDTQYF,TGTGCCAGTAGTATAGGGCCGGGATCCACAGATACGCAGTATTTT
TRBV11-2,NA,13,NA,TRBJ2-5,CASSPGRFETQYF,TGTGCCAGCAGCCCGGGTCGTTTTGAGACCCAGTACTTC
TRBV29-1,TRBD1,14,NA,TRBJ1-2,CSVDGGQGAYGYTF,TGCAGCGTTGACGGGGGGCAGGGGGCGTATGGCTACACCTTC
TRBV19,NA,15,NA,TRBJ2-1,CATRLDRSSYNEQFF,TGTGCCACCCGGCTCGACCGGAGCTCCTACAATGAGCAGTTCTTC
TRBV5-8,NA,15,NA,TRBJ2-2,CASSLSLASTGELFF,TGTGCCAGCAGCTTAAGCCTAGCGTCTACCGGGGAGCTGTTTTTT
TRBV19,TRBD1,15,NA,TRBJ1-6,CASSTTGLQSSPLHF,TGTGCCAGTAGTACGACAGGGCTGCAAAGTTCACCCCTCCACTTT
TRBV9,NA,17,NA,TRBJ2-1,CASSAPGGTETYNEQFF,TGTGCCAGCAGCGCACCGGGGGGGACAGAGACCTACAATGAGCAGTTCTTC
TRBV11-2,NA,17,NA,TRBJ2-6,CASSLDQVSSGANVLTF,TGTGCCAGCAGCTTAGATCAGGTAAGCTCTGGGGCCAACGTCCTGACTTTC
TRBV14,NA,16,NA,TRBJ2-3,CASSQVDLVVSDTQYF,TGTGCCAGCAGCCAAGTAGACTTAGTAGTCTCAGATACGCAGTATTTT
TRBV18,NA,16,NA,TRBJ1-2,CASSPAPGSRSYGYTF,TGTGCCAGCTCACCAGCCCCCGGGAGCAGATCCTATGGCTACACCTTC
TRBV7-7,TRBD2,13,few,TRBJ2-1,CASSLGVAGEQFF,TGTGCCAGCAGCTTAGGGGTAGCGGGCGAGCAGTTCTTC
TRBV7-3,TRBD1,15,NA,TRBJ2-7,CASSLAKGQAYEQYF,TGTGCCAGCAGCTTAGCAAAGGGACAGGCCTACGAGCAGTACTTC
TRBV7-3,NA,18,NA,TRBJ1-5,CASSPISLGGPSNQPQHF,TGTGCCAGCAGCCCCATTTCCCTAGGGGGACCCAGCAATCAGCCCCAGCATTTT
TRBV7-9,TRBD1,14,once,TRBJ1-4,CASSQGQSNEKLFF,TGTGCCAGCAGCCAGGGACAGAGTAATGAAAAACTGTTTTTT
TRBV6-4,TRBD1,14,NA,TRBJ1-5,CASSDTDRGGPQHF,TGTGCCAGCAGTGACACGGACAGGGGTGGGCCCCAGCATTTT
TRBV4-1,NA,19,NA,TRBJ1-5,CASSQECGCQGLSNQPQHF,TGCGCCAGCAGCCAAGAGTGCGGTTGTCAGGGATTGAGCAATCAGCCCCAGCATTTT
TRBV4-2,TRBD1,18,NA,TRBJ2-6,CASSQVGQPSSGANVLTF,TGTGCCAGCAGCCAAGTGGGACAGCCAAGCTCTGGGGCCAACGTCCTGACTTTC
TRBV7-8,TRBD2,16,NA,TRBJ2-1,CASSSLTSASTHEQFF,TGTGCCAGCAGCTCGCTGACTAGCGCCAGTACCCATGAGCAGTTCTTC
TRBV6-5,NA,14,NA,TRBJ1-1,CASSYHPGATEAFF,TGTGCCAGCAGTTACCACCCAGGGGCCACTGAAGCTTTCTTT
TRBV5-1,TRBD1,15,NA,TRBJ2-7,CASSLDTTGGHEQYF,TGCGCCAGCAGCTTGGACACCACAGGGGGCCACGAGCAGTACTTC
TRBV6-5,NA,16,NA,TRBJ1-4,CASSYELTGNNEKLFF,TGTGCCAGCAGTTACGAGTTGACGGGGAATAATGAAAAACTGTTTTTT
TRBV14,NA,15,NA,TRBJ2-2,CASSPRGLKSGELFF,TGTGCCAGCAGCCCCAGGGGATTAAAGTCCGGGGAGCTGTTTTTT
TRBV6-6,NA,14,NA,TRBJ2-3,CASSYSDYTDTQYF,TGTGCCAGCAGTTACTCCGACTACACAGATACGCAGTATTTT
TRBV25-1,NA,15,NA,TRBJ2-1,CASSRAGTPYNEQFF,TGTGCCAGCAGCAGAGCCGGGACACCCTACAATGAGCAGTTCTTC
TRBV29-1,TRBD2,18,NA,TRBJ2-1,CSVEGLRRYSGSGDEQFF,TGCAGCGTTGAAGGCCTTCGCCGATATAGCGGGAGTGGCGATGAGCAGTTCTTC
TRBV5-3,TRBD1,16,once,TRBJ2-7,CARSWPGTGFSYEQYF,TGTGCCAGAAGCTGGCCCGGGACAGGGTTCTCCTACGAGCAGTACTTC
TRBV7-8,TRBD1,15,NA,TRBJ1-1,CASSKRTGANTEAFF,TGTGCCAGCAGCAAAAGGACAGGGGCGAACACTGAAGCTTTCTTT
TRBV6-5,TRBD1,15,NA,TRBJ2-2,CASRSDRAVLRELFF,TGTGCCAGCAGATCGGACAGGGCGGTTCTGCGGGAGCTGTTTTTT
TRBV7-2,NA,15,NA,TRBJ2-3,CASSLIGVFTDTQYF,TGTGCCAGCAGCTTAATCGGGGTTTTCACAGATACGCAGTATTTT
TRBV2,NA,16,NA,TRBJ2-7,CASSEVIRVDFYEQYF,TGTGCCAGCAGTGAGGTTATCAGGGTCGATTTCTACGAGCAGTACTTC